This TCR beta chain stems from a study of T cell responses to AZD1222 COVID-19 vaccine. Germline V gene sequence: CDR1 SGHTA, CDR2 FQGNSA. V trimming: 1 base; J trimming: 0 bases; junction bases outside the gene matches: 8. This CDR3 spans 18 amino acids. The table lists this clone with a count of one. Its antigen remains unknown. Study-level findings and limits: The number of AZD1222 recipients seropositive at baseline was only five or six.

Sequenced by immunoSEQ multiplex PCR; TCRdb stores in-frame clones only, minus some. The sample lists some 170,000 clones; about 92% were seen once. Specimen: peripheral blood, collected on day 0 of AZD1222 vaccination. The receptor was derived from an adult in good health. The gene calls are TRBV7-2 and TRBJ2-1; TRBD2 matches 8 bases. The DNA of the CDR3 is TGTGCCAGCAGCTTAGGCCTAGCGGGTTGGGGCTCCTACAATGAGCAGTTCTTC. Translated, it gives CASSLGLAGWGSYNEQFF.